This note documents a single T cell receptor (beta chain) sequence. The sample is drawn from a study of blood T cell repertoires in COVID-19. Authors' data handling: Quantification of nucleated cells was approximated via reference gene primer amplification. The method was immunoSEQ multiplex PCR; TCRdb's version includes in-frame clones alone and lacks a portion of them. Clone size and the V and J calls come from that table; the DNA yielded D and trimming. Of approximately 150,000 clones detected, around four fifths appear once; the ten largest clones hold approximately 3.6%. Germline assignment: CDR1 SQVTM and CDR2 ANQGSEA. Trimming cost V 8 bases and J 2 bases, with 12 bases left between them. The CDR3 loop spans 12 amino acids. Clinical history as reported by participants underpinned cohort assignment.

V and J are TRBV29-1 and TRBJ2-5, with a tentative D call TRBD2 (5 bases). Sample: PBMCs or T cells enriched from blood (not recorded which). This sequence originates from a woman aged 45-65 years with acute COVID-19. Here the CDR3 reads CSYSGGQETQYF. The CDR3 DNA sequence: TGCAGCTACTCTGGCGGGCAAGAGACCCAGTACTTC.